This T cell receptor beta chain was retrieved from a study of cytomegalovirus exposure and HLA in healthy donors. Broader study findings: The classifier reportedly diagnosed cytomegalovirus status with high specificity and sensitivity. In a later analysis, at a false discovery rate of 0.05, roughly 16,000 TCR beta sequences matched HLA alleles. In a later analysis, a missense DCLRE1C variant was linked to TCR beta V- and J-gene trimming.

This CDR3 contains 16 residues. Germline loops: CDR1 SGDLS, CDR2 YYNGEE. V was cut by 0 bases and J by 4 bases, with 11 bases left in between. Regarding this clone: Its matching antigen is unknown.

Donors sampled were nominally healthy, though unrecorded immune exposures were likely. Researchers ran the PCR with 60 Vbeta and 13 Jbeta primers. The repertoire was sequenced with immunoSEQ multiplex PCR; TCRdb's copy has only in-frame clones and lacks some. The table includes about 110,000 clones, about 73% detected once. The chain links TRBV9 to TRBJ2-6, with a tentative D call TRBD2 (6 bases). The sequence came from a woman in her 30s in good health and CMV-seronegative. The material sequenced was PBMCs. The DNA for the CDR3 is TGTGCCAGCAGCGTAGGTGGGGAGGTCGGGGCCAACGTCCTGACTTTC. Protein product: CASSVGGEVGANVLTF.